This T cell receptor beta chain is from a study of OX40 agonist ivuxolimab in advanced cancers. Study-wide points: CD8+ T cells averaged more expanded clones than CD4+. Antigen specificity of clonally expanded peripheral T cells was not established.

A word on this clone: The antigen remains unidentified.

Germline values: CDR1 SQVTM, CDR2 ANQGSEA. The CDR3 has 14 amino acids. Trimming removed 0 bases from V and 3 bases from J, with 12 bases in between. Profiled with immunoSEQ multiplex PCR; TCRdb holds only in-frame clones, not every one. The data hold fewer than 20,000 clones, with roughly 78% observed a single time. The chain employs TRBV29-1 and TRBJ2-7; D not certain. This sequence was found in an adult with an advanced solid tumor such as melanoma, head and neck, liver or kidney cancer. The sample in question was CD4+ or CD8+ T cells sorted from blood, obtained in a trial of the OX40 agonist ivuxolimab. The CDR3 DNA is TGCAGCGTTGAAGATCAAGGGCGCGACTACGAGCAGTACTTC. Translated: CSVEDQGRDYEQYF.